The source of this T cell receptor (beta chain) is a study of shared T cell receptors in the human thymus. The CDR3 runs 13 residues. Trimming cost V 6 bases and J 13 bases; bases outside gene matches: 11. The germline gives CDR1 MNHEY, CDR2 SMNVEV (reference sequence). Using immunoSEQ multiplex PCR, the repertoire was profiled, and TCRdb retains in-frame clones only, with some absent. This sample has 700,000 to 750,000 clones, with 80% to 90% found just once. These data also formed part of another study, on human thymus T cells.

Sequenced input: thymocytes. This TCR was sampled from a girl under three years old with a congenital heart defect. V gene TRBV27 combines with J gene TRBJ2-1, with 8 positions matching TRBD2. This chain's CDR3 is CASRISGGLDQFF. In DNA form, the CDR3 reads TGTGCCAGCAGAATATCCGGGGGACTAGATCAGTTCTTC.